This TCR beta chain emerged from a study of blood T cell repertoires in COVID-19. On the study more broadly: The United States, Italy and Spain supplied acute and convalescent COVID-19 samples. PBMCs, B-cell-depleted T cells, or T cells provided the cDNA or gDNA that made up the material.

V shed 3 bases and J shed 1 base, with 5 bases lying between them. This CDR3 contains 13 residues. CDR1 is KGHDR and CDR2 is SFDVKD in the germline V gene. Authors' processing steps: Reference gene primer amplification in the assay estimated nucleated cell counts. Method: immunoSEQ multiplex PCR; TCRdb's copy keeps in-frame clones and lacks some. The V and J calls and clone size were taken over from that table, and D and trimming were inferred from the DNA. The table lists 62,000 or so clones, about 70% of them singletons. The sample was peripheral blood. The V call is TRBV24-1, the J call TRBJ1-1, with D unclear. The clonotype was recovered from a human donor in a cohort sampled during active COVID-19. The CDR3 region has the DNA TGTGCCACCAGTGATCCATCGAACACTGAAGCTTTCTTT. It codes for CATSDPSNTEAFF.